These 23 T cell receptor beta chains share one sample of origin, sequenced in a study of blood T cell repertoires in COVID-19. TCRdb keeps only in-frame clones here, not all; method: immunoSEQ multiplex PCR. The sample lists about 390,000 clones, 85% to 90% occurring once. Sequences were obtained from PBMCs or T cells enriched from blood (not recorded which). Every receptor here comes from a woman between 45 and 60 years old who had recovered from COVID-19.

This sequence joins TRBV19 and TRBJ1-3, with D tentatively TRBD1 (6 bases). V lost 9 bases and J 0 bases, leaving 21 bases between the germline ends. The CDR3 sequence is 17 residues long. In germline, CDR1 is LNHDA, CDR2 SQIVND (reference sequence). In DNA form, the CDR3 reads TGTGCCAGCCATCCCGATCCCGGGGGGCTCTCTGGAAACACCATATATTTT. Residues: CASHPDPGGLSGNTIYF.

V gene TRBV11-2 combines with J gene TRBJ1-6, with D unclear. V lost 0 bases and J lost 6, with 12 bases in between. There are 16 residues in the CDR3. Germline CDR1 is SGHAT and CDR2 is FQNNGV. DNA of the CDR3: TGTGCCAGCAGCTTAGATCGGGGAGGGAGTAATTCACCCCTCCACTTT. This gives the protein CASSLDRGGSNSPLHF.

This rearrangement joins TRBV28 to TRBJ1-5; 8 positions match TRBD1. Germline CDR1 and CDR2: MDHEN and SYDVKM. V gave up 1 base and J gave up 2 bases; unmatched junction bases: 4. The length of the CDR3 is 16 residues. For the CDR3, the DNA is TGTGCCAGCAGTTTATTGGCAGGGGGCGGCAATCAGCCCCAGCATTTT. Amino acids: CASSLLAGGGNQPQHF.

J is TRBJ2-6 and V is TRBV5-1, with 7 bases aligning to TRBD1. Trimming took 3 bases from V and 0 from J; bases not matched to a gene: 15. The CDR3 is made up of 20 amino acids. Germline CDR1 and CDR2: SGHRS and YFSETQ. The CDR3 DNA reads TGCGCCAGCAGCTGGGACAGCCTCGGAGTCACTTACTCTGGGGCCAACGTCCTGACTTTC. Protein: CASSWDSLGVTYSGANVLTF.

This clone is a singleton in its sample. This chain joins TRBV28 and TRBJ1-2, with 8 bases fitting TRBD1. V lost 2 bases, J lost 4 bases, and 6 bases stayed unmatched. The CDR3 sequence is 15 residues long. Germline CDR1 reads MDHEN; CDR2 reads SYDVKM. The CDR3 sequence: CASSLPGGAVYGYTF. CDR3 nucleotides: TGTGCCAGCAGTTTACCAGGGGGCGCCGTCTATGGCTACACCTTC.

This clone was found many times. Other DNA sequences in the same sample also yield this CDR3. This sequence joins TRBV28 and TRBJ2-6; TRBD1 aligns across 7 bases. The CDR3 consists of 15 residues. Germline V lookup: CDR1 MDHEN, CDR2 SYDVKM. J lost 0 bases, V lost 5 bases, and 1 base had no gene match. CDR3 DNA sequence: TGTGCCAGCAGTCGGGACAGCTCTGGGGCCAACGTCCTGACTTTC. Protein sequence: CASSRDSSGANVLTF. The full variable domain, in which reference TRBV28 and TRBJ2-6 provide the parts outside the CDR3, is DVKVTQSSRYLVKRTGEKVFLECVQDMDHENMFWYRQDPGLGLRLIYFSYDVKMKEKGDIPEGYSVSREKKERFSLILESASTNQTSMYLCASSRDSSGANVLTFGAGSRLTVL.

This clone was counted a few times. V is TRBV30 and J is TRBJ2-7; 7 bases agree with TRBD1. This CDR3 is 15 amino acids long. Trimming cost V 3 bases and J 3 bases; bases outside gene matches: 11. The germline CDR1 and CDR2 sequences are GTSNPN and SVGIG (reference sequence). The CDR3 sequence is CAWRPMPGQFYEQYF. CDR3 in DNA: TGTGCCTGGAGACCGATGCCGGGACAGTTCTACGAGCAGTACTTC.

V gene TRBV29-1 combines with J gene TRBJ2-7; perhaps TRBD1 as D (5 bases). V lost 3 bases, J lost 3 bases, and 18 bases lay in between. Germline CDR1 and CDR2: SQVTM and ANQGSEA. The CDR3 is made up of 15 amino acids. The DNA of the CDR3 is TGCAGCGTTGAGAAGGAGCAGGGCATTAACTACGAGCAGTACTTC. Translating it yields CSVEKEQGINYEQYF.

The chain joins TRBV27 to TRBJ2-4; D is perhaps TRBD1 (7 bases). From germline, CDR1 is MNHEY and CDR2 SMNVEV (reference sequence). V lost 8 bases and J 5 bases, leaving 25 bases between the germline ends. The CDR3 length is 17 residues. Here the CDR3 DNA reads TGTGCCAGCGCTCCCTTTTGGGACAGACTAGTGGAAAACATTCAGTACTTC. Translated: CASAPFWDRLVENIQYF.

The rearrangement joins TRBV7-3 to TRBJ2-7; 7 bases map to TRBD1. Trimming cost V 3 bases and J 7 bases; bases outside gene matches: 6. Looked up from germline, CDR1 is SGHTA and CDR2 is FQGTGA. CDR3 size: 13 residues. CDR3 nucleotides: TGTGCCAGCAGCTTCAGGGGGTTCGGGGAGCAGTACTTC. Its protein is CASSFRGFGEQYF.

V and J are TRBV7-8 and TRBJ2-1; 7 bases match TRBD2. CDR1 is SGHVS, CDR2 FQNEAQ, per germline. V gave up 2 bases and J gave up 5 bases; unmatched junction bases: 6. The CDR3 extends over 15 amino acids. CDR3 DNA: TGTGCCAGCAGCTTAAAACCCCTAGCGGACAATGAGCAGTTCTTC. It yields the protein CASSLKPLADNEQFF.

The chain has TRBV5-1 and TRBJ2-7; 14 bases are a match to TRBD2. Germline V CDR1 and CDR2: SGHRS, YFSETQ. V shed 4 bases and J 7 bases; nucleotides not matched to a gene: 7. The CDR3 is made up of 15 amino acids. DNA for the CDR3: TGCGCCAGCAGCAGGACTAGCGGGGGGTCAGGGGAGCAGTACTTC. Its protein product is CASSRTSGGSGEQYF. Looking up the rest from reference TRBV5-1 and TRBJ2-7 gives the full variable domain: KAGVTQTPRYLIKTRGQQVTLSCSPISGHRSVSWYQQTPGQGLQFLFEYFSETQRNKGNFPGRFSGRQFSNSRSEMNVSTLELGDSALYLCASSRTSGGSGEQYFGPGTRLTVT.

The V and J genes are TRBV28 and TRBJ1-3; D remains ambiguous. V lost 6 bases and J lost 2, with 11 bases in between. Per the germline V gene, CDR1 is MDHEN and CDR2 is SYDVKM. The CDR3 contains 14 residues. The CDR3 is CASRLSGAGNTIYF. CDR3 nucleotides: TGTGCCAGCAGGCTAAGCGGGGCTGGAAACACCATATATTTT.

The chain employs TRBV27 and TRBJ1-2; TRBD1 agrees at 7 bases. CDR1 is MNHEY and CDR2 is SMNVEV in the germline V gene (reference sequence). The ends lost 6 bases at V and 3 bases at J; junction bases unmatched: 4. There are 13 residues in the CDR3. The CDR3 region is CASRPGTDYGYTF. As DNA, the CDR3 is TGTGCCAGCAGGCCCGGGACAGACTATGGCTACACCTTC.

This CDR3 is CASSSTGVGRGTDTQYF. DNA of the CDR3: TGTGCCAGCAGCTCCACGGGGGTGGGGAGGGGCACAGATACGCAGTATTTT. V and J are TRBV7-9 and TRBJ2-3; 7 bases are shared with TRBD2. CDR3 length equals 17 residues. The ends lost 4 bases at V and 1 base at J; junction bases unmatched: 11. CDR1 SEHNR and CDR2 FQNEAQ come from the germline V gene (reference sequence).

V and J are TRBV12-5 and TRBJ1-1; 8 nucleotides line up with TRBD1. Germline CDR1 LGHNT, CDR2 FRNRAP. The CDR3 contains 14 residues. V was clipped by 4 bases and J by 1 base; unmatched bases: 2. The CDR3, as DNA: TGTGCTAGTGGTTGGACAGGGACGAACACTGAAGCTTTCTTT. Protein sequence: CASGWTGTNTEAFF.

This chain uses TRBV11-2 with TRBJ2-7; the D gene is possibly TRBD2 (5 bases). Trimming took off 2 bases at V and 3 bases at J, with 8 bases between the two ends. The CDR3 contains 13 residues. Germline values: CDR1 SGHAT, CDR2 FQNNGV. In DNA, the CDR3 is TGTGCCAGCAGCTTAATTGAGGGCTACGAGCAGTACTTC. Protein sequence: CASSLIEGYEQYF.

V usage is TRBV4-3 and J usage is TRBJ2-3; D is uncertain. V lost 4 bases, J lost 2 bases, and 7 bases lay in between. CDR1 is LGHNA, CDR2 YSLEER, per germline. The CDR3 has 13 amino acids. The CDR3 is CASSREITDTQYF. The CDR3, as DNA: TGCGCCAGCAGCCGCGAGATCACAGATACGCAGTATTTT.

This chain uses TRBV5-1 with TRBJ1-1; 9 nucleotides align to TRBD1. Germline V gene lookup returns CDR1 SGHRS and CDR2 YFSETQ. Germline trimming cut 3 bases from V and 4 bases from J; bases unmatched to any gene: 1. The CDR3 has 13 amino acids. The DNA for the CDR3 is TGCGCCAGCAGCTGGGGACAGGGCACTGAAGCTTTCTTT. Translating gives CASSWGQGTEAFF.

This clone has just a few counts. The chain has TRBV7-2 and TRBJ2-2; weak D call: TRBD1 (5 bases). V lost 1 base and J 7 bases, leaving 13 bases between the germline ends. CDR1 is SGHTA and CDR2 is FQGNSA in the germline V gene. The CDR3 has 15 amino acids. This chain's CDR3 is CASSLVAGQGGELFF. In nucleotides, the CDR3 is TGTGCCAGCAGCTTAGTGGCAGGGCAAGGCGGGGAGCTGTTTTTT. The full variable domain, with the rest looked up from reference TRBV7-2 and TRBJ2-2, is GAGVSQSPSNKVTEKGKDVELRCDPISGHTALYWYRQSLGQGLEFLIYFQGNSAPDKSGLPSDRFSAERTGGSVSTLTIQRTQQEDSAVYLCASSLVAGQGGELFFGEGSRLTVL.

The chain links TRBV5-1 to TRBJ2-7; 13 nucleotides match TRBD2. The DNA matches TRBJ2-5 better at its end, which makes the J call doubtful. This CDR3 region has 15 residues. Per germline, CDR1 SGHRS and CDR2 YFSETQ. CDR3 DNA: TGCGCCAGTAGACTTGGGACTAGCGGGGTGGAGACCCAGTACTTC. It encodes CASRLGTSGVETQYF.

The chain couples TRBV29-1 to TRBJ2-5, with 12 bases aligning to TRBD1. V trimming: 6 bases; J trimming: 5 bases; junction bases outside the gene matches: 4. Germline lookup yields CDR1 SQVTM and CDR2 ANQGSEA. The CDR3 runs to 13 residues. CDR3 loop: CSVGTGGRETQYF. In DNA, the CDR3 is TGCAGCGTGGGGACAGGGGGCCGGGAGACCCAGTACTTC.

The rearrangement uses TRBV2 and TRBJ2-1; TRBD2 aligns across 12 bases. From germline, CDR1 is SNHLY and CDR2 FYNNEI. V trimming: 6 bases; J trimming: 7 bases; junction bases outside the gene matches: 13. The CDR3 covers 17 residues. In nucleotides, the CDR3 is TGTGCCAGCAGGCGGACTAGCGGGAAAATGGTAGGAAATGAGCAGTTCTTC. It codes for CASRRTSGKMVGNEQFF. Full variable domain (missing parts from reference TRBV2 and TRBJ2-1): EPEVTQTPSHQVTQMGQEVILRCVPISNHLYFYWYRQILGQKVEFLVSFYNNEISEKSEIFDDQFSVERPDGSNFTLKIRSTKLEDSAMYFCASRRTSGKMVGNEQFFGPGTRLTVL.